This TCR beta chain was profiled in a study of Ad26.COV2.S vaccination and SARS-CoV-2 variants. Produced via immunoSEQ multiplex PCR; TCRdb's table is partial and in-frame only. The data contain approximately 250,000 clones, roughly nine tenths of them seen just once; the ten biggest clones take up just under 3%. The sample holds many counts of this clone. Noted treatment: some 19 received Ad26.COV2.S at low or high dose, single or two shots; 5 received placebo; per-sample allocation not given. Sampling took place 63 days after the first vaccine or placebo injection. Trimming took 6 bases from V and 2 from J; bases not matched to a gene: 17. There are 20 residues in the CDR3. Per germline, CDR1 MNHNY and CDR2 SVGAGI (reference sequence).

The sequencing here drew on peripheral blood, taken in a trial of Ad26.COV2.S vaccine versus placebo. The chain joins TRBV6-6 to TRBJ2-4, with 12 bases fitting TRBD1. This TCR came from a person between 18 and 60 years old who received the Ad26.COV2.S COVID-19 vaccine or a placebo. The CDR3 spells CASSSETGTGGAESKNIQYF. CDR3 coding DNA: TGTGCCAGCAGCTCAGAAACCGGGACAGGGGGCGCGGAGTCCAAAAACATTCAGTACTTC.